Listed below are T cell receptor beta chains from one sample, sequenced in a study of OX40 agonist ivuxolimab in advanced cancers. This table comes from immunoSEQ multiplex PCR, and its TCRdb copy is limited to in-frame clones, with some not included. The sample lists 60,000 to 75,000 clones, about 80% occurring once. Specimen: CD4+ or CD8+ T cells sorted from blood, collected in a trial of the OX40 agonist ivuxolimab. These receptors were obtained from an adult with an advanced solid tumor such as melanoma, head and neck, liver or kidney cancer. CDR3s include the opening cysteine and the closing phenylalanine or tryptophan. D genes are given only for firm matches. For some rows the clone size is stated as once, few or many, or as a class when expanded; others skip it.

j_gene | abundance | v_gene | d_gene | CDR3aa | CDR3nt
TRBJ2-5 | . | TRBV28 | . | CASTVTGQETQYF | TGTGCCAGCACGGTGACAGGCCAAGAGACCCAGTACTTC
TRBJ2-4 | . | TRBV18 | . | CASSPPRQSKNIQYF | TGTGCCAGCTCACCACCGAGGCAATCCAAAAACATTCAGTACTTC
TRBJ1-2 | few | TRBV7-2 | . | CASSLDGRRSGGGYTF | TGTGCCAGCAGCTTAGATGGCAGAAGGTCGGGTGGTGGCTACACCTTC
TRBJ1-3 | once | TRBV12-2 | . | CASRPKCGAEGNTIYF | TGTGCAAGTCGCCCCAAATGTGGGGCGGAGGGAAACACCATATATTTT
TRBJ2-7 | once | TRBV6-1 | . | CASTPGYLYEQYF | TGTGCCAGCACGCCAGGGTATCTCTACGAGCAGTACTTC
TRBJ1-5 | few | TRBV7-2 | . | CASSLKQAGANQPQHF | TGTGCCAGCAGCTTAAAACAGGCAGGGGCTAATCAGCCCCAGCATTTT
TRBJ2-2 | . | TRBV2 | . | CASSGLSSSGELFF | TGTGCCAGCAGTGGGCTCAGCAGTAGCGGGGAGCTGTTTTTT
TRBJ1-5 | . | TRBV6-5 | TRBD1 | CASQRSTGGGQPQHF | TGTGCCAGCCAAAGAAGTACAGGGGGCGGTCAGCCCCAGCATTTT
TRBJ1-4 | . | TRBV27 | TRBD1 | CASSLPQTGGGEKLFF | TGTGCCAGCAGTTTACCCCAGACAGGGGGGGGTGAAAAACTGTTTTTT
TRBJ2-1 | . | TRBV27 | TRBD2 | CASSQPGLVRHEQFF | TGTGCCAGCAGTCAGCCGGGACTAGTACGGCATGAGCAGTTCTTC
TRBJ2-1 | . | TRBV2 | TRBD1 | CATGGRDEQFF | TGTGCCACAGGGGGAAGGGATGAGCAGTTCTTC
TRBJ1-2 | . | TRBV16 | . | CASSPGQYYGYTF | TGTGCCAGCAGCCCAGGACAGTACTATGGCTACACCTTC
TRBJ2-7 | few | TRBV7-9 | . | CASSLRDYEQYF | TGTGCCAGCAGCTTACGAGATTACGAGCAGTACTTC
TRBJ2-1 | . | TRBV28 | . | CASSPHGGPGYEQFF | TGTGCCAGCAGTCCCCACGGGGGGCCGGGGTATGAGCAGTTCTTC
TRBJ2-3 | . | TRBV5-1 | TRBD2 | CASSLGASGNTDTQYF | TGCGCCAGCAGCTTGGGGGCTAGCGGCAACACAGATACGCAGTATTTT
TRBJ1-4 | . | TRBV6-5 | TRBD1 | CASSSTGGNEKLFF | TGTGCCAGCAGTTCCACAGGGGGCAATGAAAAACTGTTTTTT
TRBJ1-5 | . | TRBV28 | TRBD1 | CASRSRDRGSGNQPQHF | TGTGCCAGCAGGTCCCGGGACAGGGGGTCTGGCAATCAGCCCCAGCATTTT
TRBJ1-1 | . | TRBV6-1 | . | CASSSNPGSNTEAFF | TGTGCCAGCAGTTCCAATCCCGGCTCCAACACTGAAGCTTTCTTT
TRBJ1-2 | . | TRBV28 | TRBD1 | CASSLSGTGGYYGYTF | TGTGCCAGCAGTTTAAGCGGGACAGGGGGTTACTATGGCTACACCTTC
TRBJ1-4 | . | TRBV5-4 | TRBD1 | CASSSRTGINEKLFF | TGTGCCAGCAGCTCTAGGACAGGGATTAATGAAAAACTGTTTTTT
TRBJ1-2 | . | TRBV27 | . | CASSLPGFYGYTF | TGTGCCAGCAGTTTACCCGGGTTCTATGGCTACACCTTC
TRBJ1-1 | . | TRBV6-5 | . | CASSYPGVSNTEAFF | TGTGCCAGCAGTTACCCTGGGGTTTCGAACACTGAAGCTTTCTTT
TRBJ2-3 | . | TRBV4-2 | . | CASSQAAGYVDTQYF | TGTGCCAGCAGCCAAGCCGCGGGTTACGTAGATACGCAGTATTTT
TRBJ2-7 | . | TRBV30 | TRBD1 | CAWRLWTGGGEQYF | TGTGCCTGGAGGTTATGGACAGGGGGTGGGGAGCAGTACTTC
TRBJ2-1 | . | TRBV4-2 | TRBD2 | CASSQDPPGAGGRNEQFF | TGTGCCAGCAGCCAAGATCCCCCCGGGGCGGGGGGCCGCAATGAGCAGTTCTTC
TRBJ2-3 | . | TRBV5-6 | . | CASSLEAGRASTDTQYF | TGTGCCAGCAGCTTGGAGGCAGGACGTGCTAGCACAGATACGCAGTATTTT
TRBJ1-5 | few | TRBV4-1 | TRBD1 | CASSQGGTGHQPQHF | TGCGCCAGCAGCCAAGGCGGGACAGGGCATCAGCCCCAGCATTTT
TRBJ1-6 | . | TRBV5-1 | TRBD1 | CASSGTGNFNSPLHF | TGCGCCAGCAGCGGGACAGGGAACTTCAATTCACCCCTCCACTTT
TRBJ1-2 | . | TRBV6-6 | TRBD1 | CASSYAQGAGGYTF | TGTGCCAGCAGTTACGCACAGGGGGCAGGAGGCTACACCTTC
TRBJ1-6 | . | TRBV28 | . | CASRIGGAGNSPLHF | TGTGCCAGCCGCATTGGGGGGGCAGGAAATTCACCCCTCCACTTT
TRBJ1-3 | . | TRBV6-6 | . | CASIGGYRNSGNTIYF | TGTGCCAGCATCGGCGGGTACCGAAATTCTGGAAACACCATATATTTT
TRBJ2-6 | . | TRBV6-4 | . | CASSVMGAASGANVLTF | TGTGCCAGCAGTGTTATGGGGGCCGCCTCTGGGGCCAACGTCCTGACTTTC
TRBJ2-7 | . | TRBV6-1 | . | CASSEPGQRGNEQYF | TGTGCCAGCAGTGAACCGGGACAGCGGGGCAACGAGCAGTACTTC
TRBJ2-2 | . | TRBV9 | . | CASSVGSGELFF | TGTGCCAGCAGCGTAGGTTCCGGGGAGCTGTTTTTT
TRBJ1-5 | few | TRBV30 | . | CAWSTGHPSNQPQHF | TGTGCCTGGAGTACCGGACACCCTAGCAATCAGCCCCAGCATTTT
TRBJ1-5 | . | TRBV7-2 | . | CASSFFVDSNQPQHF | TGTGCCAGCAGCTTTTTCGTAGACAGCAATCAGCCCCAGCATTTT
TRBJ2-7 | . | TRBV7-2 | TRBD1 | CASSFKPGQGTYEQYF | TGTGCCAGCAGCTTCAAACCGGGACAGGGGACCTACGAGCAGTACTTC
TRBJ1-5 | . | TRBV27 | . | CASSFSGVNQPQHF | TGTGCCAGCAGTTTTTCAGGGGTCAATCAGCCCCAGCATTTT
TRBJ2-1 | . | TRBV19 | TRBD1 | CASRLGDRVNNEQFF | TGTGCCAGTAGATTAGGGGACAGGGTAAATAATGAGCAGTTCTTC
TRBJ2-3 | . | TRBV7-8 | TRBD2 | CASSPSGGALADTQYF | TGTGCCAGCAGCCCGAGCGGGGGGGCGCTCGCAGATACGCAGTATTTT
TRBJ2-2 | . | TRBV13 | . | CASSPSGELFF | TGTGCCAGCAGCCCGAGCGGGGAGCTGTTTTTT
TRBJ1-3 | . | TRBV6-5 | . | CASSSPTPGAGNTIYF | TGTGCCAGCAGTTCCCCCACTCCCGGCGCCGGAAACACCATATATTTT
TRBJ2-2 | . | TRBV21-1 | . | CASSPKETGGRTGELFF | TGTGCCAGCAGCCCGAAGGAGACAGGGGGCAGGACCGGGGAGCTGTTTTTT
TRBJ1-2 | . | TRBV6-1 | TRBD1 | CASSLEGQGAGGYTF | TGTGCCAGCAGCCTTGAGGGACAGGGGGCAGGTGGCTACACCTTC
TRBJ1-2 | . | TRBV28 | . | CASTTGSSGYTF | TGTGCCAGCACCACTGGTTCGTCTGGCTACACCTTC
TRBJ1-1 | . | TRBV15 | . | CATSSRKSNTEAFF | TGTGCCACCAGCAGTAGGAAAAGTAACACTGAAGCTTTCTTT
TRBJ2-7 | few | TRBV7-9 | . | CASSPWTSSYEQYF | TGTGCCAGCAGCCCATGGACATCCTCCTACGAGCAGTACTTC
TRBJ2-7 | . | TRBV6-1 | . | CASRIISESSYEQYF | TGTGCCAGCAGAATAATTTCGGAGAGCTCCTACGAGCAGTACTTC
TRBJ1-5 | . | TRBV6-6 | . | CASSYSGAANQPQHF | TGTGCCAGCAGTTATTCGGGGGCGGCAAATCAGCCCCAGCATTTT
TRBJ2-2 | . | TRBV19 | TRBD2 | CASSRRGSQGTGELFF | TGTGCCAGTAGCCGGCGGGGGTCTCAGGGCACCGGGGAGCTGTTTTTT
TRBJ1-4 | . | TRBV7-2 | . | CASSLARPGGTEKLFF | TGTGCCAGCAGCTTAGCGAGGCCGGGAGGAACTGAAAAACTGTTTTTT
TRBJ2-1 | . | TRBV7-6 | . | CASSMGGNEQFF | TGTGCCAGCAGCATGGGGGGCAATGAGCAGTTCTTC
TRBJ2-7 | . | TRBV5-1 | TRBD2 | CASSFGTSGSYSYEQYF | TGCGCCAGCAGCTTCGGGACTAGCGGGTCTTACTCCTACGAGCAGTACTTC
TRBJ1-1 | . | TRBV5-1 | TRBD1 | CASRRQGAVTEAFF | TGCGCCAGCAGGCGACAGGGGGCAGTCACTGAAGCTTTCTTT
TRBJ1-5 | . | TRBV5-1 | TRBD1 | CASSQGQGNQPQHF | TGCGCCAGCAGCCAGGGACAGGGCAATCAGCCCCAGCATTTT
TRBJ1-2 | . | TRBV14 | TRBD1 | CASSPFPSPGQGNYGYTF | TGTGCCAGCAGCCCATTCCCCTCTCCGGGACAGGGGAACTATGGCTACACCTTC